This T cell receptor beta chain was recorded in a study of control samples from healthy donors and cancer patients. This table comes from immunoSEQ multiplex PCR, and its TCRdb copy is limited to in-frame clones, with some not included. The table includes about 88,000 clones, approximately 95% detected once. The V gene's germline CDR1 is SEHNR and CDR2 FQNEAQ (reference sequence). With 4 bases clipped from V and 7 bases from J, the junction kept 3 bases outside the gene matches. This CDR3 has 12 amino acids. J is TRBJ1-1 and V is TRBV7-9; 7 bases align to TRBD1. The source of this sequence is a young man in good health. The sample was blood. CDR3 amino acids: CASSSGTVEAFF. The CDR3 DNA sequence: TGTGCCAGCAGCTCCGGGACAGTTGAAGCTTTCTTT.